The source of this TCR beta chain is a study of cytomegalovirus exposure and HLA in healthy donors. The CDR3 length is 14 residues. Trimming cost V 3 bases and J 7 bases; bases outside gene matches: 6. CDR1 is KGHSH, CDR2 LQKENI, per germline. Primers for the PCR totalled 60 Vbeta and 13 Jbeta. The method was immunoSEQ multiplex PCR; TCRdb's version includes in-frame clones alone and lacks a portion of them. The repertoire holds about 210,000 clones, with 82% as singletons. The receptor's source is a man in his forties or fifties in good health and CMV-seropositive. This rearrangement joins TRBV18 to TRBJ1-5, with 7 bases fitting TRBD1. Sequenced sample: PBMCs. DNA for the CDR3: TGTGCCAGCTCACCCCAGGGGGAAGGCCAGCCCCAGCATTTT. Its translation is CASSPQGEGQPQHF.